Given below is one T cell receptor beta chain in context. Its specific antigen is unknown. No per-base quality is available; no much larger clone lies one base away. V loses 4 bases, J loses 6 bases, and the germline ends lie 8 bases apart. The CDR3 sequence holds 12 residues, the cysteine and phenylalanine included. The read is trimmed to its CDR3 DNA, 36 bases read in frame from base 1. CDR1 and CDR2, looked up from the germline V gene, are SGHDT and YYEEEE. This sample was taken from a study of shared clonotypes between healthy human individuals (dated by TCRdb to about 2020). With regard to the full study: The cohort comprised a couple of women and a few men aged 18 to 49 years. Per donor, leukapheresis produced somewhere between about 0.94 and 9.5 billion PBMCs. Libraries were prepared and TCR repertoires were sequenced by different laboratories using diverse techniques, in order to increase sequencing depth and limit assay-specific biases. To estimate repertoire size and how much clonotype sharing occurs between individuals, the study deeply sequenced the blood TCR repertoires of roughly 5 healthy adults. For each donor, CD4 naive and CD4 memory were each given three plates, CD8 naive was given two plates, and CD8 memory was given one plate.

Using the deep immunoSEQ assay, multiplex PCR amplified TCR CDR3 regions from genomic DNA. Genomic DNA extracted from each cell subset was distributed evenly over all wells of several immunoSEQ 96-well plates, and each plate served as one replicate. For sorted subsets, about 200 ng genomic DNA, equal to tens of thousands of T cell genomes, was loaded into each replicate PCR. Purified libraries were measured with a Qubit 3.0 fluorometer, size-checked on a Bioanalyzer 2100, and measured again with the KAPA Library Quantification kit. Every immunoSEQ 96-well plate was sequenced on a dedicated single-read 150-cycle Illumina NextSeq 550 flow cell. The study's own analysis went as follows. Because only junctional sequences without quality scores were contained in the immunoSEQ output, filtering matching that applied to full-length reads could not be performed. To assign V/J genes and CDR3, sequences were annotated against IMGT germline references using PyIR, a Python wrapper for IgBLAST v1.9. Reads with weak V/J assignments (E-value above 1e-6), missing CDR3, stop codons, out-of-frame junctions, or ambiguous translated residues were removed. V3J clonotypes were defined as sequences sharing the same inferred V gene, J gene, and CDR3 amino acid sequence. The percentage overlap between two repertoires was calculated by dividing the number of shared unique clonotypes by the size of the smaller repertoire. Three approaches were used to assess repertoire richness: RTK rarefaction, the Chao1 estimator, and Recon v2.1 estimates of unobserved clonotypes. For all TCRbeta clonotypes obtained by the gDNA method from several donors, generation probabilities were computed with OLGA. TCRdb limited this immuneACCESS table to in-frame rearrangements with V and J called. A share of clones is missing; checked studies link under half to unresolved V genes, and the rest is unexplained. The V and J calls and clone size are taken from that table; D and trimming were inferred from the DNA. A total of over 2 million clones appear in this sample, approximately 94% of them only once. Around 1.1% of the sample belongs to the ten largest clones.

Overall results and qualifications from the work: Because the study included a small number of donors, the genetic and exposure-history diversity represented was limited. Based on pairwise subsampling, the degree of clonotype sharing among donors was expected to be affected by sequencing depth. Naive subsets generally had larger estimated clonotype richness than memory subsets did. Rarefaction of sorted-subset datasets indicated incomplete sequencing despite the large sequencing depth. Clonotypes shared by all four sorted-subset donors showed higher generation probabilities than non-shared clonotypes. Sampling was restricted to blood, and TCR repertoires in tissue are likely to differ from TCR repertoires in blood. Across several donors, about 4.5% of naive CD4, approximately 3.5% of naive CD8, 2% to 2.5% of memory CD4, and under 0.45% of memory CD8 clonotypes were shared.

CD8 naive samples consisted of CD45RO-negative cells that were positively selected for CCR7, yielding a CD45RA+CCR7+ population without TemRA cells. The donors were healthy, HIV-negative adults who had no recently reported acute infections or vaccinations. Every donor was a Caucasian adult living in Nashville, Tennessee, USA. Blood was obtained by leukapheresis, after which PBMCs were separated by Ficoll-Histopaque density gradient centrifugation and cryopreserved in liquid nitrogen vapor phase. Purity and quantity of every magnetically sorted T cell population were checked by analytical flow cytometry. From each sorted fraction, genomic DNA was isolated and quantified by UV absorbance on a Nanodrop 2000c.

The rearranged segments are TRBV5-6 and TRBJ1-5; no D gene is confidently identified. The material sequenced was naive CD8+ T cells sorted from blood. The cell subset or site label here, explained by the study, means: CD45RA+CCR7+. This clonotype was obtained from a man aged 18 to 35 in good health. The DNA sequence is as follows: TGTGCCAGCAGCGAGGGTGGTCAGCCCCAGCATTTT. Translated, it gives CASSEGGQPQHF.